This T cell receptor (beta chain) comes out of a study of blood T cell repertoires in COVID-19. For the study at large: The cDNA or gDNA used as material had been derived from T cells, B-cell-depleted T cells, or PBMCs.

The assay was immunoSEQ multiplex PCR, and TCRdb's table has in-frame clones only and misses some. Of 230,000 or so clones in the sample, 81% were seen once. The CDR3 spans 16 residues. V was clipped by 5 bases and J by 0 bases, with 15 bases between them. CDR1 is LNHDA, CDR2 SQIVND, per germline (reference sequence). Sequencing was performed on peripheral blood. The rearrangement uses TRBV19 and TRBJ2-3; D perhaps matches TRBD1 (5 bases). The TCR was taken from a woman older than 75 with COVID-19, enrolled during active disease. In DNA, the CDR3 is TGTGCCAGTAGTTCTTTGGGTGGGGCGAGCACAGATACGCAGTATTTT. This codes for CASSSLGGASTDTQYF.